This T cell receptor beta chain was captured in a study of CD4 and CD8 cells across lung adenocarcinoma regions. Samples came from patients with localized non-small cell lung adenocarcinoma. One entry per CDR3 protein results from TCRdb running MiXCR on the PCR reads. The sample contains roughly 11,000 distinct CDR3 sequences, 53% of which appear only once. Germline CDR1 SGHVS, CDR2 FNYEAQ. This CDR3 is built from 13 residues. V lost 7 bases to trimming and J lost 4 bases, with 13 bases between them. This clonotype was counted a few times. The sequenced sample was CD8+ T cells from the center of a lung tumor. The gene calls are TRBV7-6 and TRBJ1-1, with a possible D match to TRBD1 (6 bases). The TCR comes from a female donor with lung adenocarcinoma. The CD4 and CD8 labels of this study may be unreliable. For the CDR3, the DNA is TGTGCCAGCACCACCGTAGGGGGCACTGAAGCTTTCTTT. Protein: CASTTVGGTEAFF.